This T cell receptor (beta chain) derives from a study of cytomegalovirus exposure and HLA in healthy donors. Study observations and caveats: The authors assumed roughly uniform sequencing depth across donors for presence/absence analyses.

With regard to this clone: What it recognizes is unknown.

The PCR used 60 Vbeta and 13 Jbeta primers. Produced via immunoSEQ multiplex PCR; TCRdb's table is partial and in-frame only. The sample holds 50,000 to 75,000 clones, 75% to 85% seen once. There are 15 residues in the CDR3. Germline V CDR1 and CDR2: LGHNA, YSLEER. V lost 4 bases, J lost 3 bases, and 4 bases stayed unmatched. The sample comprised PBMCs. The TCR comes from a human donor in good health. The V gene is TRBV4-3, the J gene TRBJ2-1, with TRBD2 identical over 9 bases. This CDR3 reads CASSPIAGDYNEQFF. The CDR3 nucleotides are TGCGCCAGCAGCCCCATAGCGGGGGACTACAATGAGCAGTTCTTC.